This is a list of T cell receptor beta chains from one sample in a study of identical twins. TCRdb reanalysed the 5' RACE reads using MiXCR and keeps one entry per CDR3 protein. The sample lists 1.5 million to 2 million distinct CDR3 sequences; under 35% were seen once. Material: cord blood. Every receptor here comes from a newborn girl in good health. Both conserved end residues are part of each CDR3. D genes are given only for firm matches. Only part of the rows carry a size: once, few, many, or a class if the clone is expanded.

d_call	clone_size	cdr3_length	j_call	v_call	cdr3_nt	cdr3_aa
TRBD1	.	16	TRBJ2-3	TRBV18	TGTGCCAGCTCACCACCGAGGACAGGGAACACAGATACGCAGTATTTT	CASSPPRTGNTDTQYF
.	.	15	TRBJ2-5	TRBV20-1	TGCAGTGCTAGAGATTATGGGCAGGCCCAAGAGACCCAGTCCTTC	CSARDYGQAQETQSF
TRBD1	.	15	TRBJ2-5	TRBV20-1	TGCAGTGCTAGAGATGGGGACAGGGTAACGGAGACCCAGTACTTC	CSARDGDRVTETQYF
TRBD1	.	15	TRBJ2-7	TRBV5-1	TGCGCCAGCAGCTTAGCCCCGACAGGGAGCTACGAGCAGTACTTC	CASSLAPTGSYEQYF
.	.	16	TRBJ1-4	TRBV27	TGTGCCAGCAGTTTATCGATGGGGGCCACTAATGAAAAACTGTTTTTT	CASSLSMGATNEKLFF
.	many	15	TRBJ2-7	TRBV4-1	TGCGCCAGCAGCCAAGATCCTGGACAGACCTACGAGCAGTACTTC	CASSQDPGQTYEQYF
.	many	13	TRBJ2-7	TRBV10-3	TGTGCCATCAGTGGGACTCCCTCCTACGAGCAGTACTTC	CAISGTPSYEQYF
.	.	14	TRBJ2-7	TRBV11-2	TGTGCCAGCAGCCCTTTAAGGGCCCGGTACGAGCAGTACTTC	CASSPLRARYEQYF
TRBD2	few	15	TRBJ2-1	TRBV27	TGTGCCAGCAGCAAAAGGGGGACTAGCGGGAGAAAGCAGTTCTTC	CASSKRGTSGRKQFF
TRBD2	.	15	TRBJ2-4	TRBV20-1	TGCAGTGCCCTGAGGACTAGCGGGAGTGTGGACATTCAGTACTTC	CSALRTSGSVDIQYF
.	.	15	TRBJ2-1	TRBV19	TGTGCCAGTACCGGCCGTGCGCGGGGGCTTAATGAGCAGTTCTTC	CASTGRARGLNEQFF
.	.	12	TRBJ1-5	TRBV20-1	TGCAGTGCTAGAGAAGGGCAGCAGCCCCAGCATTTT	CSAREGQQPQHF
.	.	15	TRBJ2-5	TRBV7-9	TGTGCCAGCAGCCCTCGACGGGGCTCGACAGCTACTCAGTACTTC	CASSPRRGSTATQYF
.	few	17	TRBJ2-3	TRBV6-5	TGTGCCAGCAGTTATAGGTTGGCTAGCTCTAGCACAGATACGCAGTATTTT	CASSYRLASSSTDTQYF